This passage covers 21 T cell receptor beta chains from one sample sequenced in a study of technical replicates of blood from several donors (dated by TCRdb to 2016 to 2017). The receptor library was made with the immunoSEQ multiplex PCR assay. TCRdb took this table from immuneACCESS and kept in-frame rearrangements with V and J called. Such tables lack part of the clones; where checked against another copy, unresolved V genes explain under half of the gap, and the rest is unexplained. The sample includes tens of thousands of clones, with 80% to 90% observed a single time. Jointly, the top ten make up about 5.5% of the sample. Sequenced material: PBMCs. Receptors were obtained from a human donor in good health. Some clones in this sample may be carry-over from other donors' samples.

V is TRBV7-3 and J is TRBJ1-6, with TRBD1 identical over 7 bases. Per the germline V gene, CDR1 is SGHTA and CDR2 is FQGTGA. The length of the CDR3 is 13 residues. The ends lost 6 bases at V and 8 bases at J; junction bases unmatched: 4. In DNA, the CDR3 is TGTGCCAGCAGTCCAGGGGGAGATTCACCCCTCCACTTT. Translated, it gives CASSPGGDSPLHF.

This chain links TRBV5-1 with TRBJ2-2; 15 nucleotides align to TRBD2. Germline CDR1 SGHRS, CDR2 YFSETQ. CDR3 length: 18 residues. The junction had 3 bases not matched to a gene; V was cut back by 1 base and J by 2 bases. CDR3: CASSLRTSGGANTGELFF. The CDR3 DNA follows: TGCGCCAGCAGCTTGAGGACTAGCGGGGGGGCCAACACCGGGGAGCTGTTTTTT.

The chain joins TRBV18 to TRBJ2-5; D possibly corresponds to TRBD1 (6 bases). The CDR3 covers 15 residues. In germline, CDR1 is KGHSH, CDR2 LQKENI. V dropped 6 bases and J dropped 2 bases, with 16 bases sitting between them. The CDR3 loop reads CASSRSWGQQETQYF. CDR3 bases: TGTGCCAGCTCCCGATCTTGGGGACAACAAGAGACCCAGTACTTC. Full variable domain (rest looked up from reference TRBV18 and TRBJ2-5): NAGVMQNPRHLVRRRGQEARLRCSPMKGHSHVYWYRQLPEEGLKFMVYLQKENIIDESGMPKERFSAEFPKEGPSILRIQQVVRGDSAAYFCASSRSWGQQETQYFGPGTRLLVL.

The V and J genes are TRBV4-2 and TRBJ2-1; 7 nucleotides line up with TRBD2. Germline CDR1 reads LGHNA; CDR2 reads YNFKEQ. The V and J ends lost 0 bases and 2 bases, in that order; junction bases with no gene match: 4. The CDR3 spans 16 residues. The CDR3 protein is CASSQDWAGAYNEQFF. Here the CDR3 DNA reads TGTGCCAGCAGCCAAGATTGGGCGGGAGCCTACAATGAGCAGTTCTTC.

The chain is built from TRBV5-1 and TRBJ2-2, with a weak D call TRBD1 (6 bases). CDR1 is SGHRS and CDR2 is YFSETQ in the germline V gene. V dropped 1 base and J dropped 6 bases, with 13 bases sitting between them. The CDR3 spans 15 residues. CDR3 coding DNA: TGCGCCAGCAGCTTGAGCGGAGAGGGGGCCGGGGAGCTGTTTTTT. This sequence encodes CASSLSGEGAGELFF.

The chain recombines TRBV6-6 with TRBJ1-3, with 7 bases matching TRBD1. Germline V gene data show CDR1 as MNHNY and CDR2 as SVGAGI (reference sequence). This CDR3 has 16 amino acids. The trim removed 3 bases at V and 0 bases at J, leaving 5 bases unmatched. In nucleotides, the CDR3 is TGTGCCAGCAGTTATCAGGGGGAACTCTCTGGAAACACCATATATTTT. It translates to CASSYQGELSGNTIYF.

CDR3 in DNA: TGTGCCAGCTCACCACCGCGGGCTACTCGCAATGAGCAGTTCTTC. Protein: CASSPPRATRNEQFF. The chain couples TRBV18 to TRBJ2-1, with D possibly TRBD2 on 5 matching bases. Germline V CDR1 and CDR2: KGHSH, LQKENI. The length of the CDR3 is 15 residues. Between the trimmed V and J ends, which lost 0 bases and 6 bases, there was a span of 12 bases.

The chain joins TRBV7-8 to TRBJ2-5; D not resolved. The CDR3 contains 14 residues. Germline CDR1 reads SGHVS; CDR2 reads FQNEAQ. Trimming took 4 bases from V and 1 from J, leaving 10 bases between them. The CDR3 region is CASSYSNFQETQYF. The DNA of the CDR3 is TGTGCCAGCAGCTATTCTAACTTCCAAGAGACCCAGTACTTC.

The CDR3 here is CASSVDPAGTGELFF. DNA of the CDR3: TGTGCCAGCAGCGTAGACCCCGCGGGCACCGGGGAGCTGTTTTTT. The chain is built from TRBV9 and TRBJ2-2; TRBD2 is a possible D gene (5 bases). CDR3 length: 15 amino acids. Germline V gene sequence: CDR1 SGDLS, CDR2 YYNGEE. The V and J ends lost 0 bases and 4 bases respectively, with 10 bases between them.

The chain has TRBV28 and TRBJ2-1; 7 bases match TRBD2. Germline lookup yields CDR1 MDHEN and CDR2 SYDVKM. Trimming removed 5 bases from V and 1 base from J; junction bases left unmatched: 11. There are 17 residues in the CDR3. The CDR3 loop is CASSPLGGSKSYNEQFF. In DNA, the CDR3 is TGTGCCAGCAGTCCTCTGGGCGGGAGCAAATCCTACAATGAGCAGTTCTTC.

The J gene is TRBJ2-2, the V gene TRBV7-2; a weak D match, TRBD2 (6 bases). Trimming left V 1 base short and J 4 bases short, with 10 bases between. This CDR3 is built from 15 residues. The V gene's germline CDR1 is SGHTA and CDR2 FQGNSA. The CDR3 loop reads CASSLGGVGTGELFF. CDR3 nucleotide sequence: TGTGCCAGCAGCTTAGGCGGGGTCGGCACCGGGGAGCTGTTTTTT.

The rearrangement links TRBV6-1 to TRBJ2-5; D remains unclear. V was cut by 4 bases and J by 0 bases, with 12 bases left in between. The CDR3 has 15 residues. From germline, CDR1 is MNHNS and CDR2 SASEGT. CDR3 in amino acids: CASSVGLTHQETQYF. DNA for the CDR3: TGTGCCAGCAGTGTTGGCTTAACCCACCAAGAGACCCAGTACTTC.

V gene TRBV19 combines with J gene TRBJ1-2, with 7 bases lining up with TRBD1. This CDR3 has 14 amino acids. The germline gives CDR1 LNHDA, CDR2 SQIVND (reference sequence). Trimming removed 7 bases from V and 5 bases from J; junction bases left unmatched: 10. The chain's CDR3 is CASTGTVGTYGYTF. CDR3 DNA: TGTGCCAGTACGGGGACAGTAGGGACATATGGCTACACCTTC.

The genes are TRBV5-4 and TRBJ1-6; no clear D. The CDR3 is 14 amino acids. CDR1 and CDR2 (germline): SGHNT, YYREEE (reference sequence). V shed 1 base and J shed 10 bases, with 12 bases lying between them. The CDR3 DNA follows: TGTGCCAGCAGCTTGAAGTTTTCTGAGTCACCCCTCCACTTT. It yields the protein CASSLKFSESPLHF.

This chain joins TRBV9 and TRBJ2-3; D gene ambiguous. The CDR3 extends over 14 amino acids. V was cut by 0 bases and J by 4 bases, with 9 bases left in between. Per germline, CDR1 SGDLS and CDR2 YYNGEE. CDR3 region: CASSVVSNSDTQYF. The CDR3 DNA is TGTGCCAGCAGCGTAGTCTCGAACTCAGATACGCAGTATTTT.

CDR3 residues: CASSYGLAGVLETQYF. The CDR3 DNA reads as TGTGCCAGCAGCTACGGACTAGCGGGGGTCCTGGAGACCCAGTACTTC. The genes are TRBV5-6 and TRBJ2-5, with TRBD2 matching 13 bases. Germline trimming cut 3 bases from V and 5 bases from J; bases unmatched to any gene: 7. This CDR3 has 16 amino acids. CDR1 and CDR2 (germline): SGHDT, YYEEEE.

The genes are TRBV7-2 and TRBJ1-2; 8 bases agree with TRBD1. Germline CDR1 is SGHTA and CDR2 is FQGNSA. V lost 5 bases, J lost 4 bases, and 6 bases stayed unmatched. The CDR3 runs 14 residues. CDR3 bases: TGTGCCAGCAGCCTCGGACAGGGTGGCTATGGCTACACCTTC. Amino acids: CASSLGQGGYGYTF.

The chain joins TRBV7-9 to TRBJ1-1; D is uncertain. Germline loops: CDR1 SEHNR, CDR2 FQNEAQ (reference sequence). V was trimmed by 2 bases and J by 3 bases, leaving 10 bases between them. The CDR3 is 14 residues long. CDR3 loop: CASSLILQDTEAFF. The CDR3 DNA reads TGTGCCAGCAGCTTAATCTTACAAGACACTGAAGCTTTCTTT.

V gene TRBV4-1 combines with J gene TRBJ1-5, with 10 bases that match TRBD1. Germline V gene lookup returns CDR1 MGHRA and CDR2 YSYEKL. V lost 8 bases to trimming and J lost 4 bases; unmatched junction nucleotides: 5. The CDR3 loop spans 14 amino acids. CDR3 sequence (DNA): TGCGCCAGCGAACCGGGACAGGGGAATCAGCCCCAGCATTTT. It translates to CASEPGQGNQPQHF.

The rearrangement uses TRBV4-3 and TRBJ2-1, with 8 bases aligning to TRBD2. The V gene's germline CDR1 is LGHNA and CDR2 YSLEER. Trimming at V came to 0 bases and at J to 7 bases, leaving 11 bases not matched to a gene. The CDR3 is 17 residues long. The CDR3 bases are TGCGCCAGCAGCCAAGATGAGGGACTAGAATACAGGAATGAGCAGTTCTTC. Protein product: CASSQDEGLEYRNEQFF.

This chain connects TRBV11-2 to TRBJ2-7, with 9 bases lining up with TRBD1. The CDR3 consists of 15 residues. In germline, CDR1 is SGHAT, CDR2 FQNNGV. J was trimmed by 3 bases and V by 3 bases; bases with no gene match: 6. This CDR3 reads CASSFGTGPHYEQYF. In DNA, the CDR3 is TGTGCCAGCAGCTTCGGGACAGGGCCACACTACGAGCAGTACTTC.